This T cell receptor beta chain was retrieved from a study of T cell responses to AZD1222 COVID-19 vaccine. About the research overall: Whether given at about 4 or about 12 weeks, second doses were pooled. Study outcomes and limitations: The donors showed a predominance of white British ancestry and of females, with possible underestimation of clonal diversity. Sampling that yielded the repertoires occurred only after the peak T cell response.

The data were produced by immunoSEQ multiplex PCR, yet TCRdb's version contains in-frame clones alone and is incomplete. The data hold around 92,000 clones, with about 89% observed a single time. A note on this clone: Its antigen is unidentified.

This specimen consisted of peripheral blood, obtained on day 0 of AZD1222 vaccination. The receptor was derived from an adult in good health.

As DNA, the CDR3 is TGTGCCAGCAGCTTAGATCTGCGGGTCACCGGGGAGCTGTTTTTT. Translated, it gives CASSLDLRVTGELFF. The V and J genes are TRBV7-2 and TRBJ2-2; weak D call: TRBD2 (5 bases). The CDR3 totals 15 residues. V lost 1 base and J 4 bases, leaving 10 bases between the germline ends. The germline V gene encodes CDR1 SGHTA and CDR2 FQGNSA.